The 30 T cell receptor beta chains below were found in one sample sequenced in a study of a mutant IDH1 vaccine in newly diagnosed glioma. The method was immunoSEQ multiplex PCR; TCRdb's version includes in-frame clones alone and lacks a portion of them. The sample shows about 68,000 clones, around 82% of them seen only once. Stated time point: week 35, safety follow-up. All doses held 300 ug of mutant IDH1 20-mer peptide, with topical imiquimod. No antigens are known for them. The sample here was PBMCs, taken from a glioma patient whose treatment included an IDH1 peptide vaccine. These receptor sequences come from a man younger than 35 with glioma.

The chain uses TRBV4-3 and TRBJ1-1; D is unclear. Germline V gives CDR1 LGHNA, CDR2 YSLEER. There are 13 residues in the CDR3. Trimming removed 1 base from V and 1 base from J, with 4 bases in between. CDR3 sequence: CASSQGPNTEAFF. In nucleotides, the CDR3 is TGCGCCAGCAGCCAAGGGCCGAACACTGAAGCTTTCTTT.

CDR3 in DNA: TGTGCCAGCAGCCGAAATCTGGACCCGTCTTACGAGCAGTACTTC. This gives the protein CASSRNLDPSYEQYF. The chain links TRBV6-5 to TRBJ2-7; D ambiguous. The CDR3 consists of 15 residues. V dropped 6 bases and J dropped 4 bases, with 19 bases sitting between them. Germline assignment: CDR1 MNHEY and CDR2 SVGAGI.

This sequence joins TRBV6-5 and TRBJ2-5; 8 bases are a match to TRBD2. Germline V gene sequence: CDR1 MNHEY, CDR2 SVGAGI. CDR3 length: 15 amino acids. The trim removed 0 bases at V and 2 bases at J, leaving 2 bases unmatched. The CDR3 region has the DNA TGTGCCAGCAGTTACTCTAGCGGGATGCAAGAGACCCAGTACTTC. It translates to CASSYSSGMQETQYF.

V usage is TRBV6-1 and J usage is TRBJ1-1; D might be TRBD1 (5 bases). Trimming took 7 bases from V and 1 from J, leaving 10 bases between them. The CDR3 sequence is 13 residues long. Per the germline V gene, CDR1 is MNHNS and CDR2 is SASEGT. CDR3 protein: CASTATENTEAFF. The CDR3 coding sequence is TGTGCCAGCACTGCGACAGAGAACACTGAAGCTTTCTTT.

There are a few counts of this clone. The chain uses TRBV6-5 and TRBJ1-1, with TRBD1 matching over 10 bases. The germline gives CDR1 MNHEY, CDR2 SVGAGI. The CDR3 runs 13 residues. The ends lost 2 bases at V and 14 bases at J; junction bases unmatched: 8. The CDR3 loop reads CASSYPPGQGLFF. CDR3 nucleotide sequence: TGTGCCAGCAGTTACCCTCCGGGACAGGGGTTGTTCTTT.

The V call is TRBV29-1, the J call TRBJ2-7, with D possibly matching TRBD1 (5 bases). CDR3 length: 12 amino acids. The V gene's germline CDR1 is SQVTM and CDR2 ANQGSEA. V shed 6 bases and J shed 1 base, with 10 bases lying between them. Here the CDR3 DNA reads TGCAGCGTCAGGGTAGGTTCCTACGAGCAGTACTTC. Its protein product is CSVRVGSYEQYF.

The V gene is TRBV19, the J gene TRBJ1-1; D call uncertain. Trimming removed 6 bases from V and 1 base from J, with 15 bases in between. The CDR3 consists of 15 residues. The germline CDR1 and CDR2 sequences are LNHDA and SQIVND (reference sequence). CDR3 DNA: TGTGCCAGTAGCCCCGGGAGGGCCTGGAACACTGAAGCTTTCTTT. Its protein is CASSPGRAWNTEAFF.

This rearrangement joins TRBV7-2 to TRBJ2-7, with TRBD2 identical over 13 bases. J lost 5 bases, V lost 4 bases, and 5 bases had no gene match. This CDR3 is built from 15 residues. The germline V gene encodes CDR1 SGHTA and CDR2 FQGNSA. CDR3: CASSSGLAGPHEQYF. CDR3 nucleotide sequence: TGTGCCAGCAGCTCGGGACTAGCGGGACCCCACGAGCAGTACTTC. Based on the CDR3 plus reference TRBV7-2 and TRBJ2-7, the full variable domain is GAGVSQSPSNKVTEKGKDVELRCDPISGHTALYWYRQSLGQGLEFLIYFQGNSAPDKSGLPSDRFSAERTGGSVSTLTIQRTQQEDSAVYLCASSSGLAGPHEQYFGPGTRLTVT.

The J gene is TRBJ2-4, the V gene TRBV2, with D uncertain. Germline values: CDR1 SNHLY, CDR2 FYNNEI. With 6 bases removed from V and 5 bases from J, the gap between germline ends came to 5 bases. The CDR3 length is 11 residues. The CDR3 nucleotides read TGTGCCAGCAGCACAGAAAACATTCAGTACTTC. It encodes CASSTENIQYF.

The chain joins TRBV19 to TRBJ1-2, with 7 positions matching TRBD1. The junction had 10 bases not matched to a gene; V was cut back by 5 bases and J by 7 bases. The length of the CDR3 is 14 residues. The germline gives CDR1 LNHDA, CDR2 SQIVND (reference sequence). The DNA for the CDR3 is TGTGCCAGTAGTCCTCAACGACAGGGAGGTGGCTACACCTTC. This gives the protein CASSPQRQGGGYTF.

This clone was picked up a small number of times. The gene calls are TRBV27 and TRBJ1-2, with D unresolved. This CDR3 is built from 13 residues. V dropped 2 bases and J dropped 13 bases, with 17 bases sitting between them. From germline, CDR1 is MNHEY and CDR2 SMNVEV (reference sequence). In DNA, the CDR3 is TGTGCCAGCAGTTTAATGGCGGCGCGAAGTCCCACCTTC. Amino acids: CASSLMAARSPTF.

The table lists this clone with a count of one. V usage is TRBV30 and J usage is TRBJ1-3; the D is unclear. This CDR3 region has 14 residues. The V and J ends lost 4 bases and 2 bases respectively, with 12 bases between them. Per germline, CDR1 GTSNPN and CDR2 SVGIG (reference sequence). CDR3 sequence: CAWNPGYAGNTIYF. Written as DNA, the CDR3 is TGTGCCTGGAACCCGGGATACGCTGGAAACACCATATATTTT.

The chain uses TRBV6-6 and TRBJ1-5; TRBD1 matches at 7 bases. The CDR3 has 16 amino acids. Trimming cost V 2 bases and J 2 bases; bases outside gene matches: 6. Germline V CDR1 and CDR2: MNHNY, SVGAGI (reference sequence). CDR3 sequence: CASSYGEGAGNQPQHF. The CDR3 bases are TGTGCCAGCAGTTACGGGGAGGGGGCTGGCAATCAGCCCCAGCATTTT.

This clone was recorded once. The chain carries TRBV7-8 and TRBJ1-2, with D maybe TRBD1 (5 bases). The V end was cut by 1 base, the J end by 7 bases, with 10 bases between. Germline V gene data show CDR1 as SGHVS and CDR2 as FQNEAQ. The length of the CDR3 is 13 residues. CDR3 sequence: CASSLGRDSGYTF. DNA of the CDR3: TGTGCCAGCAGCTTAGGGAGGGACTCTGGCTACACCTTC.

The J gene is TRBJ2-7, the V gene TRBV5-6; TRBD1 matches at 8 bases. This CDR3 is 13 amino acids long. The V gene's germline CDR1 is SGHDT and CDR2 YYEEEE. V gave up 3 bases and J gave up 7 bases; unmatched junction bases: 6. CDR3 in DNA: TGTGCCAGCAGCTCCACAGGGGGTTGGGAGCAGTACTTC. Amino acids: CASSSTGGWEQYF.

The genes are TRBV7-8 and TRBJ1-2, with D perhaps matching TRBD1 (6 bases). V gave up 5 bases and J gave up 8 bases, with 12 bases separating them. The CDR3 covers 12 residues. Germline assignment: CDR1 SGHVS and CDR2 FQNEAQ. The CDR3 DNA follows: TGTGCCAGCAGCCCACGGACAGTCGGCTACACCTTC. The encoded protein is CASSPRTVGYTF.

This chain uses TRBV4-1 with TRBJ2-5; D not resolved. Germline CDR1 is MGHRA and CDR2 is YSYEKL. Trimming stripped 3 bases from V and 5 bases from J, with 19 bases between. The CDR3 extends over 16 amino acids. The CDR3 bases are TGCGCCAGCAGCCATTATGAGGAAGGGATGTTGGAGACCCAGTACTTC. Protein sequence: CASSHYEEGMLETQYF.

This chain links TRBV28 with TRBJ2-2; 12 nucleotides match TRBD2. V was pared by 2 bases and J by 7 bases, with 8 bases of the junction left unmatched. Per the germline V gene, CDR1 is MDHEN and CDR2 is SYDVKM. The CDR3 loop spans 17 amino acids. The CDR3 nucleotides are TGTGCCAGCAGTTTAGCCTTGACTAGCGGGAGTATCGGGGAGCTGTTTTTT. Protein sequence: CASSLALTSGSIGELFF.

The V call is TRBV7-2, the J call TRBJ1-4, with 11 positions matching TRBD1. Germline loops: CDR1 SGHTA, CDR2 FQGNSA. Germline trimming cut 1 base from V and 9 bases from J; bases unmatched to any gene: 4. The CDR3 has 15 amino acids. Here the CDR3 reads CASSLGGTGGQKLFF. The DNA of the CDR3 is TGTGCCAGCAGCTTAGGCGGGACAGGGGGACAAAAACTGTTTTTT.

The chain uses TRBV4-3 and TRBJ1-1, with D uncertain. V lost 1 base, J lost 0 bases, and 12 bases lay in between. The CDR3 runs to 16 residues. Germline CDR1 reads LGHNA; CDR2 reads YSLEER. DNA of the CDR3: TGCGCCAGCAGCCAAGGGGTCGCGCTGATGAACACTGAAGCTTTCTTT. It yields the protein CASSQGVALMNTEAFF.

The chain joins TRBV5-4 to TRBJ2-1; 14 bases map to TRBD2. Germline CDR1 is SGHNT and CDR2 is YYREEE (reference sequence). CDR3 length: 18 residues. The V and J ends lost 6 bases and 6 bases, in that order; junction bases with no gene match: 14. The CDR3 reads CASTYSGLAGGSVNEQFF. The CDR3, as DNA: TGTGCCAGCACCTACTCAGGACTAGCGGGAGGTAGCGTCAATGAGCAGTTCTTC.

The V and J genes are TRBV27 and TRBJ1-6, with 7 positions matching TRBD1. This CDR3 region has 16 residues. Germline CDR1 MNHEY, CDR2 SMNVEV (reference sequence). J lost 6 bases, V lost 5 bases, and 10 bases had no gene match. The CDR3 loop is CASSPDIQGINSPLHF. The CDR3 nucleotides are TGTGCCAGCAGTCCTGATATACAGGGGATTAATTCACCCCTCCACTTT.

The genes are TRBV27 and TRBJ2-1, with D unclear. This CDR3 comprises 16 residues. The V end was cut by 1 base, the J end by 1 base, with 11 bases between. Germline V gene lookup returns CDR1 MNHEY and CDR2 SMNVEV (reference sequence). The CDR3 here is CASSLYSGFSYNEQFF. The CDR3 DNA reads TGTGCCAGCAGTTTATATAGTGGGTTTTCCTACAATGAGCAGTTCTTC.

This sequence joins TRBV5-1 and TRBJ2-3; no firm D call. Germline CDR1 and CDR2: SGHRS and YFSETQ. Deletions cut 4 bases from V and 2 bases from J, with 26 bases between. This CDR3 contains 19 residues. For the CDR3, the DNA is TGCGCCAGCAGCCCTTTAAAAATGGTGGGCACAAGGCTCACAGATACGCAGTATTTT. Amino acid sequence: CASSPLKMVGTRLTDTQYF.

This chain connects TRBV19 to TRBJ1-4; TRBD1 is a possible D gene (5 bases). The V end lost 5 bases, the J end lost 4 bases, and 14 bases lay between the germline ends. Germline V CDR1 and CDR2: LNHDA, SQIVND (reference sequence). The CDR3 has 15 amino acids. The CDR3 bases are TGTGCCAGTAGTGACCAGGGCGCTGGTAATGAAAAACTGTTTTTT. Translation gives CASSDQGAGNEKLFF. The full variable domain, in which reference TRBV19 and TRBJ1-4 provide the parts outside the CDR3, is DGGITQSPKYLFRKEGQNVTLSCEQNLNHDAMYWYRQDPGQGLRLIYYSQIVNDFQKGDIAEGYSVSREKKESFPLTVTSAQKNPTAFYLCASSDQGAGNEKLFFGSGTQLSVL.

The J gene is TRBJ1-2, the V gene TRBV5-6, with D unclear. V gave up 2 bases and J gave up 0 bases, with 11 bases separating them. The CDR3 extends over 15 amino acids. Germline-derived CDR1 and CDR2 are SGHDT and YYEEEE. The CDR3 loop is CASSFVVKSNYGYTF. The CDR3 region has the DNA TGTGCCAGCAGCTTTGTGGTGAAGTCTAACTATGGCTACACCTTC.

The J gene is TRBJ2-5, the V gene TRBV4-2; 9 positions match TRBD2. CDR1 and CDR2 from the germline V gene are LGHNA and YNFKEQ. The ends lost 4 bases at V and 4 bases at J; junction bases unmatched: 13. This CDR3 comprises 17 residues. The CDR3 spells CASSLREGLADGETQYF. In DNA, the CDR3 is TGTGCCAGCAGCCTCCGGGAGGGACTAGCAGATGGAGAGACCCAGTACTTC.

The CDR3 is CASSLDPTSGVSYEQYF. The CDR3 coding sequence is TGTGCCAGCAGCTTAGACCCCACTAGCGGGGTCTCCTACGAGCAGTACTTC. The genes are TRBV11-2 and TRBJ2-7; 10 bases agree with TRBD2. The CDR3 runs 17 residues. The V gene end was trimmed by 0 bases and the J gene end by 0 bases; junction bases not matched to a gene: 5. Germline V gives CDR1 SGHAT, CDR2 FQNNGV.

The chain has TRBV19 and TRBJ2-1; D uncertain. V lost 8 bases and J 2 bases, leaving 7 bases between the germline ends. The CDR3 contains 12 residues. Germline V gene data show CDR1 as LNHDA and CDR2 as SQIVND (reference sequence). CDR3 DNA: TGTGCCAGTTCACCCCCCTACAATGAGCAGTTCTTC. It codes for CASSPPYNEQFF. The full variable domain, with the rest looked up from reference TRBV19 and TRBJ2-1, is DGGITQSPKYLFRKEGQNVTLSCEQNLNHDAMYWYRQDPGQGLRLIYYSQIVNDFQKGDIAEGYSVSREKKESFPLTVTSAQKNPTAFYLCASSPPYNEQFFGPGTRLTVL.

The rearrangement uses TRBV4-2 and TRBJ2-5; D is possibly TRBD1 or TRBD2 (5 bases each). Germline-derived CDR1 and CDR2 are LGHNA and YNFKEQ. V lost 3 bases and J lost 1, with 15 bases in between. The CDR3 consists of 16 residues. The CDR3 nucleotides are TGTGCCAGCAGCCAGGCATCGGGACGGACCCAAGAGACCCAGTACTTC. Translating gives CASSQASGRTQETQYF.